Following are 17 T cell receptor beta chains from one sample sequenced in a study of Graves' ophthalmopathy and Graves' hyperthyroidism. RNA transcripts provided the template for amplifying TCR beta CDR3 regions. HTBI-primed RT-PCR formed the first round, and a multiplex PCR formed the second. From the multiplex PCR reads, TCRdb called clonotypes with MiXCR, one entry per CDR3 protein. The table includes 600,000 to 700,000 distinct CDR3 sequences, under 50% detected once. The sample taken for sequencing was peripheral blood. Every receptor here comes from an adult man with Graves' ophthalmopathy.

The rearrangement links TRBV29-1 to TRBJ2-2; TRBD1 matches 7 bases. V shed 4 bases and J 2 bases; nucleotides not matched to a gene: 4. The CDR3 extends over 14 amino acids. Germline CDR1 reads SQVTM; CDR2 reads ANQGSEA. CDR3 bases: TGCAGCGTTGTGGGACAGATAAACACCGGGGAGCTGTTTTTT. This translates into CSVVGQINTGELFF.

The gene calls are TRBV7-9 and TRBJ1-1, with D maybe TRBD1 (5 bases). Germline CDR1 is SEHNR and CDR2 is FQNEAQ (reference sequence). This CDR3 spans 15 amino acids. Trimming removed 1 base from V and 3 bases from J, with 12 bases in between. CDR3 region: CASSLDGTPDTEAFF. CDR3 nucleotide sequence: TGTGCCAGCAGCTTAGACGGGACCCCTGACACTGAAGCTTTCTTT.

The chain combines TRBV5-5 with TRBJ2-7; D tentatively fits TRBD1 or TRBD2 (5 bases each). Germline CDR1 is SGHKS and CDR2 is YYEKEE (reference sequence). Trimming stripped 4 bases from V and 0 bases from J, with 17 bases between. The CDR3 has 16 residues. This CDR3 reads CASSPARAGSSYEQYF. The DNA of the CDR3 is TGTGCCAGCAGCCCCGCCCGTGCAGGGAGCTCCTACGAGCAGTACTTC. The complete variable domain, with remaining parts taken from reference TRBV5-5 and TRBJ2-7, reads DAGVTQSPTHLIKTRGQQVTLRCSPISGHKSVSWYQQVLGQGPQFIFQYYEKEERGRGNFPDRFSARQFPNYSSELNVNALLLGDSALYLCASSPARAGSSYEQYFGPGTRLTVT.

This clonotype showed up many times. This rearrangement joins TRBV19 to TRBJ1-4; D uncertain. CDR3 length: 17 amino acids. The ends were cut back, 0 bases at V and 3 bases at J, with 14 bases in the middle. Germline CDR1 is LNHDA and CDR2 is SQIVND (reference sequence). The CDR3 is CASSIEPVRTANEKLFF. CDR3 DNA sequence: TGTGCCAGTAGTATAGAACCCGTGAGGACCGCTAATGAAAAACTGTTTTTT. The full variable domain, completed using reference TRBV19 and TRBJ1-4, is DGGITQSPKYLFRKEGQNVTLSCEQNLNHDAMYWYRQDPGQGLRLIYYSQIVNDFQKGDIAEGYSVSREKKESFPLTVTSAQKNPTAFYLCASSIEPVRTANEKLFFGSGTQLSVL.

CDR3 region: CSVEGQGRNEQYF. In DNA form, the CDR3 reads TGCAGCGTAGAGGGACAGGGGAGGAACGAGCAGTACTTC. V usage is TRBV29-1 and J usage is TRBJ2-7, with 10 positions matching TRBD1. This CDR3 is 13 amino acids long. Germline lookup yields CDR1 SQVTM and CDR2 ANQGSEA. The V and J ends lost 6 bases and 5 bases, in that order; junction bases with no gene match: 7.

This clonotype came up many times. The V call is TRBV7-2, the J call TRBJ2-5, with 9 bases fitting TRBD2. The germline gives CDR1 SGHTA, CDR2 FQGNSA. The V segment lost 1 base and the J segment 5 bases; nucleotides outside the gene matches: 5. The CDR3 is made up of 15 amino acids. Here the CDR3 DNA reads TGTGCCAGCAGCTTAGATAGCGGGGGCGTGGAGACCCAGTACTTC. Amino acid sequence: CASSLDSGGVETQYF.

This rearrangement joins TRBV6-5 to TRBJ2-7; weak D call: TRBD2 (5 bases). Trimming shortened V by 5 bases and J by 6 bases, and 17 bases separated the two germline ends. This CDR3 has 14 residues. From germline, CDR1 is MNHEY and CDR2 SVGAGI. CDR3 sequence: CASSARERVSEQYF. Written as DNA, the CDR3 is TGTGCCAGCAGTGCCCGGGAAAGGGTTAGCGAGCAGTACTTC.

This sequence joins TRBV15 and TRBJ2-7; TRBD1 matches at 11 bases. CDR3 length: 17 amino acids. CDR1 is LNHNV, CDR2 YYDKDF, per germline (reference sequence). Trimming at V came to 5 bases and at J to 4 bases, leaving 13 bases not matched to a gene. This CDR3 is CATSQTLGDRGAYEQYF. The CDR3 DNA sequence: TGTGCCACCAGCCAAACCCTAGGGGACAGGGGGGCGTACGAGCAGTACTTC. The full variable domain, with the rest looked up from reference TRBV15 and TRBJ2-7, is DAMVIQNPRYQVTQFGKPVTLSCSQTLNHNVMYWYQQKSSQAPKLLFHYYDKDFNNEADTPDNFQSRRPNTSFCFLDIRSPGLGDTAMYLCATSQTLGDRGAYEQYFGPGTRLTVT.

This clonotype was seen repeatedly, ten times or more. The V gene is TRBV7-6, the J gene TRBJ2-6, with D perhaps given as TRBD1 or TRBD2 (6 bases each). V dropped 5 bases and J dropped 3 bases, with 20 bases sitting between them. The V gene's germline CDR1 is SGHVS and CDR2 FNYEAQ. The CDR3 has 18 amino acids. Here the CDR3 DNA reads TGTGCCAGCAGCCCCTATAGTGGGGGGCGCGGTGGGGCCAACGTCCTGACTTTC. Translation: CASSPYSGGRGGANVLTF.

Note on this clonotype: A much larger clone differs from this one at a single base, so this may be a read error. The chain joins TRBV7-9 to TRBJ2-7; the D is unclear. There are 15 residues in the CDR3. The germline V gene has CDR1 SEHNR and CDR2 FQNEAQ (reference sequence). The ends were cut back, 5 bases at V and 2 bases at J, with 16 bases in the middle. CDR3 region: CASSERSGPTYEQYF. The CDR3 DNA is TGTGCCAGCAGCGAGCGCTCCGGGCCAACCTACGAGCAGTACTTC.

Note on this clonotype: A much larger clone lies one base from this, so it may be a read error. The chain links TRBV20-1 to TRBJ1-5, with 10 bases matching TRBD1. V was pared by 5 bases and J by 5 bases, with 12 bases of the junction left unmatched. The CDR3 covers 16 residues. The germline gives CDR1 DFQATT, CDR2 SNEGSKA (reference sequence). CDR3 protein: CSAGTSGTGVYQPQHF. As DNA, the CDR3 is TGCAGTGCTGGGACATCCGGGACAGGGGTGTATCAGCCCCAGCATTTT.

As for this clonotype: This could be a read error, since a much larger clone is one nucleotide away. The rearrangement uses TRBV10-3 and TRBJ1-1; D might be TRBD1 (6 bases). V was pared by 6 bases and J by 5 bases, with 13 bases between. This CDR3 is built from 13 residues. Per germline, CDR1 ENHRY and CDR2 SYGVKD. CDR3 nucleotide sequence: TGTGCCATCAGCTTAGGGGGAGTAACTGAAGCTTTCTTT. Its translation is CAISLGGVTEAFF.

This clonotype was counted a few times. The chain carries TRBV7-9 and TRBJ1-1; 11 bases align to TRBD1. The CDR3 has 19 amino acids. V trimming: 5 bases; J trimming: 0 bases; junction bases outside the gene matches: 14. The germline gives CDR1 SEHNR, CDR2 FQNEAQ (reference sequence). The CDR3 here is CASSPSPGTGGGMNTEAFF. The CDR3 DNA is TGTGCCAGCAGCCCAAGTCCCGGGACAGGGGGGGGGATGAACACTGAAGCTTTCTTT.

The chain links TRBV10-3 to TRBJ1-3; D might be TRBD1 (5 bases). There are 12 residues in the CDR3. The V and J ends lost 5 bases and 4 bases respectively, with 6 bases between them. Looked up from germline, CDR1 is ENHRY and CDR2 is SYGVKD. The CDR3 loop is CAISRQGNTIYF. CDR3 DNA sequence: TGTGCCATCAGTAGACAGGGAAACACCATATATTTT.

This chain joins TRBV6-5 and TRBJ1-5, with 9 nucleotides matching TRBD1. This CDR3 is built from 14 residues. CDR1 is MNHEY and CDR2 is SVGAGI in the germline V gene. Trimming at V came to 6 bases and at J to 7 bases, leaving 7 bases not matched to a gene. CDR3 region: CASSQNRGRQPQHF. The CDR3 DNA is TGTGCCAGCAGCCAAAACAGGGGGCGGCAGCCCCAGCATTTT.

The table lists this clonotype with many counts. The chain uses TRBV9 and TRBJ1-6, with 7 bases identical to TRBD1. The CDR3 is made up of 13 amino acids. V gave up 3 bases and J gave up 9 bases; unmatched junction bases: 3. In germline, CDR1 is SGDLS, CDR2 YYNGEE. The CDR3 here is CASSGQGGSPLHF. The CDR3 nucleotides are TGTGCCAGCAGCGGACAGGGCGGTTCACCCCTCCACTTT.

This chain connects TRBV2 to TRBJ2-7; 8 nucleotides line up with TRBD1. J was trimmed by 3 bases and V by 6 bases; bases with no gene match: 10. This CDR3 has 15 residues. Germline-derived CDR1 and CDR2 are SNHLY and FYNNEI. CDR3 protein: CASSPIWDRSYEQYF. CDR3 sequence (DNA): TGTGCCAGCAGCCCTATTTGGGACAGGAGCTACGAGCAGTACTTC.